The sequence of this T cell receptor (beta chain) was determined in a study of Tregs in tolerant kidney transplant recipients. The table came from immunoSEQ multiplex PCR; TCRdb's copy has only in-frame clones and leaves some out. The data hold roughly 20,000 clones, with around 85% observed a single time. The CDR3 is 15 residues long. V lost 4 bases and J lost 0; bases outside the gene matches: 3. Germline loops: CDR1 LGHNA, CDR2 YNFKEQ. On this clone: Its specificity is unknown.

Study-level results: Few patients were studied, so findings need validation in larger groups.

Mixed chimerism was transient after nonmyeloablative marrow transplants from related graft donors. The specimen was CD8+ T cells from blood (PBMCs), collected 6 months after the transplant. The chain is built from TRBV4-2 and TRBJ1-3, with 7 bases matching TRBD1. The clonotype comes from a human patient who received a combined kidney and bone marrow transplant. Some T cells here may be from the graft donor. This CDR3 is CASSPGQSSGNTIYF. As DNA, the CDR3 is TGTGCCAGCAGCCCGGGACAGAGCTCTGGAAACACCATATATTTT.